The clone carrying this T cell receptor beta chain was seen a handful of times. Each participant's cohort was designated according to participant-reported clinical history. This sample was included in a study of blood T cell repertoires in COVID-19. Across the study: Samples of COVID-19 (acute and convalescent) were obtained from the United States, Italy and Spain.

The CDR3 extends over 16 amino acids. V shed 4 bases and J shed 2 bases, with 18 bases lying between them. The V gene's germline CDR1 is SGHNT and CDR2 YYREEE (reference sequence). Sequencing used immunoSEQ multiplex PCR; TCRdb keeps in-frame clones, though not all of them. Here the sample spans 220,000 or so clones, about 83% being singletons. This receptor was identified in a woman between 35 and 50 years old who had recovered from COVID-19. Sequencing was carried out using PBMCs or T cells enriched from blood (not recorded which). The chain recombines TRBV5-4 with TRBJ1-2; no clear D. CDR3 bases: TGTGCCAGCAGCCTATGGTCCGGCAGGCAGAACTATGGCTACACCTTC. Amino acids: CASSLWSGRQNYGYTF.